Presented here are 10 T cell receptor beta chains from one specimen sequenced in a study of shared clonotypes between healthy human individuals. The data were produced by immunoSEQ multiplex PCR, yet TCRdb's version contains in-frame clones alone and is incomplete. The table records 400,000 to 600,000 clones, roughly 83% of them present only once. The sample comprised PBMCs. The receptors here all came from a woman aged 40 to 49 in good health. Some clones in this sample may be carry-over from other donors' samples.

The CDR3 loop reads CASSLSQGPVGEQFF. For the CDR3, the DNA is TGCGCCAGCAGCTTGTCACAGGGCCCTGTCGGGGAGCAGTTCTTC. The genes are TRBV5-1 and TRBJ2-1, with a tentative D call TRBD1 (6 bases). Germline CDR1 reads SGHRS; CDR2 reads YFSETQ. V was trimmed by 1 base and J by 10 bases, leaving 18 bases between them. The CDR3 runs to 15 residues.

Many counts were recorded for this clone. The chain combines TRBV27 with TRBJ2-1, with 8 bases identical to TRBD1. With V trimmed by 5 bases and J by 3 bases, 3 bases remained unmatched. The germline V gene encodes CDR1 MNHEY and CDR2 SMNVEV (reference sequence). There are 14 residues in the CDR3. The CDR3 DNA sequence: TGTGCCAGCAGTCGGACAGGGCTCTACAATGAGCAGTTCTTC. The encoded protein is CASSRTGLYNEQFF.

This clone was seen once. The CDR3 spells CASSLAGTTSYEQYF. The CDR3 nucleotides are TGCGCCAGCAGCTTGGCCGGGACTACATCATACGAGCAGTACTTC. The rearrangement links TRBV5-1 to TRBJ2-7; TRBD2 matches 7 bases. The V segment lost 0 bases and the J segment 4 bases; nucleotides outside the gene matches: 7. The CDR3 is 15 amino acids. CDR1 is SGHRS and CDR2 is YFSETQ in the germline V gene.

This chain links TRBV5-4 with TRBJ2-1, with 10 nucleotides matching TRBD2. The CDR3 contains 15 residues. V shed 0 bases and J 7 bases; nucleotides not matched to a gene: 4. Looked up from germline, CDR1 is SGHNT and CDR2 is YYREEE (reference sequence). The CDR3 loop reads CASSLELAGLNEQFF. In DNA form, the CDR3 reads TGTGCCAGCAGCTTGGAACTAGCGGGATTGAATGAGCAGTTCTTC.

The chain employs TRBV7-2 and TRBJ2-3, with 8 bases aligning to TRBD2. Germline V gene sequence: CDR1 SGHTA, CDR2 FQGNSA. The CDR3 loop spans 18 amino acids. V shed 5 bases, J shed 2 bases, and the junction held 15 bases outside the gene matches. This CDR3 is CASSPERGGRRFTDTQYF. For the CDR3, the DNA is TGTGCCAGCAGCCCAGAGCGTGGCGGGAGGAGGTTCACAGATACGCAGTATTTT.

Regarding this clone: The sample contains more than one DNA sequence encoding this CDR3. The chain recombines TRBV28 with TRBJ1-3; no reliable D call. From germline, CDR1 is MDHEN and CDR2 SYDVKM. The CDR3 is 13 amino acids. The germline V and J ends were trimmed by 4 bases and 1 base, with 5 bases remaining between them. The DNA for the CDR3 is TGTGCCAGCAGTTCCCCGTCTGGAAACACCATATATTTT. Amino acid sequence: CASSSPSGNTIYF. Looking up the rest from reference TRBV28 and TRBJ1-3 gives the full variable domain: DVKVTQSSRYLVKRTGEKVFLECVQDMDHENMFWYRQDPGLGLRLIYFSYDVKMKEKGDIPEGYSVSREKKERFSLILESASTNQTSMYLCASSSPSGNTIYFGEGSWLTVV.

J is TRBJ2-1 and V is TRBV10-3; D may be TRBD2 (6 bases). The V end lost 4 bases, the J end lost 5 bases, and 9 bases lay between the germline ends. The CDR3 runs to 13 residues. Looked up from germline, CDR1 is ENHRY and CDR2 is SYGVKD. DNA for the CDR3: TGTGCCATCAGTGCGGGACTCAACAATGAGCAGTTCTTC. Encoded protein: CAISAGLNNEQFF.

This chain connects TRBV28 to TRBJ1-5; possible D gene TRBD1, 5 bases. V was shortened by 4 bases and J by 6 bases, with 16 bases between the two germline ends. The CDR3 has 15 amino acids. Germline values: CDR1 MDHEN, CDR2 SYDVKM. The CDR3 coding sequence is TGTGCCAGCAGTTCCCCAGGCCAGGGCGGTCAGCCCCAGCATTTT. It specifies CASSSPGQGGQPQHF.

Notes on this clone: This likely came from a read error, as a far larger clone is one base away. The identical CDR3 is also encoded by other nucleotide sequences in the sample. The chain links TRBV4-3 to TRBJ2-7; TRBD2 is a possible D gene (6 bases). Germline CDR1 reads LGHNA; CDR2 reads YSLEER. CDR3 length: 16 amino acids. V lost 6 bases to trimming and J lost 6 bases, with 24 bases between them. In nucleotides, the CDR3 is TGCGCCAGCAGTCAGGGATTATCGGGACTCCGGGCCGAGCAGTACTTC. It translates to CASSQGLSGLRAEQYF.

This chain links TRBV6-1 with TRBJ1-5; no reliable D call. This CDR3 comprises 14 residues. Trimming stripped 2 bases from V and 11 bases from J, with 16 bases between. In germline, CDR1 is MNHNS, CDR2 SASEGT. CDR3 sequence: CASSEYTVREAQHF. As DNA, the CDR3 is TGTGCCAGCAGTGAATACACGGTACGCGAGGCCCAGCATTTT.